Listed below are T cell receptor beta chains from one sample, sequenced in a study of shared clonotypes between healthy human individuals. Sequencing was performed with immunoSEQ multiplex PCR; in TCRdb, only in-frame clones are kept and a portion is missing. This table holds 2 million to 3 million clones, 80% to 95% found once. The sample was naive CD4+ T cells from PBMCs. All receptors come from a man between 18 and 29 years old in good health. Some clones in this sample may be carry-over from other donors' samples. Each CDR3 is given with its conserved first and last residue. The D gene is left open where the match is weak. Size is omitted from some rows. Given values are once, few, many or a class for expanded clones.

abundance,d_gene,j_gene,v_gene,CDR3nt,CDR3aa
.,TRBD2,TRBJ2-3,TRBV2,TGTGCCAGCAGTGGGAGTCAGCGGGAGGGGGAGTCAGATACGCAGTATTTT,CASSGSQREGESDTQYF
once,.,TRBJ2-7,TRBV2,TGTGCCAGCAGCTACGGGACCTCCTACGAGCAGTACTTC,CASSYGTSYEQYF
.,TRBD1,TRBJ1-2,TRBV7-8,TGTGCCAGCAGCGCCCGACAGGGCCGAGCTAACTATGGCTACACCTTC,CASSARQGRANYGYTF
.,.,TRBJ2-3,TRBV10-1,TGCGCCAGCAGTGATGCTGGTGCGCAGTATTTT,CASSDAGAQYF
once,.,TRBJ2-1,TRBV7-2,TGTGCCAGCAGCTTGGGACGAGAACGATCAATTCGGCAGTTCTTC,CASSLGRERSIRQFF
.,TRBD2,TRBJ2-7,TRBV6-6,TGTGCCAGCAGTTTTCTAGCGGGAGATTACGAGCAGTACTTC,CASSFLAGDYEQYF
.,TRBD2,TRBJ2-3,TRBV28,TGTGCCAGCAGTTTAATGACTAGCCACTTTGACACAGATACGCAGTATTTT,CASSLMTSHFDTDTQYF
once,TRBD2,TRBJ2-2,TRBV10-3,TGTGCCATCAGTGTAGCGGGAAACACCGGGGAGCTGTTTTTT,CAISVAGNTGELFF
.,TRBD1,TRBJ1-4,TRBV7-9,TGTGCCAGCAGCCTAGGGACAGGTTGGGATGAAAAACTGTTTTTT,CASSLGTGWDEKLFF
.,.,TRBJ2-7,TRBV14,TGTGCCAGCAGCCCCAATCATGGCTACGAGCAGTACTTC,CASSPNHGYEQYF
.,TRBD2,TRBJ2-1,TRBV9,TGTGCCAGCAGCGTTAGCGGGAGTTCCTACAATGAGCAGTTCTTC,CASSVSGSSYNEQFF
few,TRBD2,TRBJ2-7,TRBV10-3,TGTGCCATCAACCACTGGACTAGCGGGAAGGATCACGAGCAGTACTTC,CAINHWTSGKDHEQYF
once,.,TRBJ2-3,TRBV5-1,TGCGCCAGCAGCCCCGTGGGCGGGCCAGATACGCAGTATTTT,CASSPVGGPDTQYF
.,.,TRBJ2-7,TRBV27,TGTGCCAGCAGTTCGCCGGGACTCAAAAGGGAGCAGTACTTC,CASSSPGLKREQYF
.,.,TRBJ1-2,TRBV15,TGTGCCACCAGCAGAGCGGGGGATGGCTACACCTTC,CATSRAGDGYTF
.,TRBD1,TRBJ1-5,TRBV28,TGTGCCAGCAGTTCCCGGGACAGGGCGGGTCAGCCCCAGCATTTT,CASSSRDRAGQPQHF
.,TRBD2,TRBJ2-7,TRBV2,TGTGCCAGCAGTGTCTGGACTAGAAGAAACGAGCAGTACTTC,CASSVWTRRNEQYF
.,.,TRBJ2-7,TRBV7-9,TGTGCCAGCACACACGGAGGGAAAGCCTACGAGCAGTACTTC,CASTHGGKAYEQYF
.,TRBD1,TRBJ2-1,TRBV7-3,TGTGCCAGCAGCACGGGACAGGGTGGCTCCTACAATGAGCAGTTCTTC,CASSTGQGGSYNEQFF
few,TRBD1,TRBJ1-5,TRBV2,TGTGCCAGCAGTCGAGACAGGGGAGGCAATCAGCCCCAGCATTTT,CASSRDRGGNQPQHF
.,TRBD1,TRBJ2-3,TRBV7-9,TGTGCCACCCCCTCCGGTGGGGACAGGGGAAGCACAGATACGCAGTATTTT,CATPSGGDRGSTDTQYF
few,TRBD2,TRBJ2-2,TRBV5-1,TGCGCCAGCAGCTTAGCGGGGGAGAACACCGGGGAGCTGTTTTTT,CASSLAGENTGELFF